This T cell receptor beta chain was found in a study of radiotherapy plus CTLA-4 blockade in lung cancer. Study context: Objective responses were documented in around 19% of patients, with disease control in about 28%. Study observations and caveats: Researchers report tumor-derived TCR clones expanding in blood after radiotherapy plus ipilimumab.

The CDR3 has 16 residues. Germline V lookup: CDR1 LGHNT, CDR2 FRNRAP. Trimming pared 2 bases from V and 3 bases from J, leaving 14 bases between. In the case of this clone: Its antigen remains unidentified.

Enrolled patients, whose metastatic non-small-cell lung cancer was chemo-refractory, received focal radiation plus CTLA-4 blockade with ipilimumab. Only in-frame clones appear in the TCRdb table, and some are missing; sequencing was by immunoSEQ multiplex PCR. This sample carries tens of thousands of clones, about 77% of them seen once, and the ten largest clones take roughly 10%. The material sequenced was peripheral blood, taken from a patient treated with radiotherapy plus ipilimumab. The receptor comes from a human donor with non-small cell lung cancer who had stable disease on radiotherapy plus ipilimumab. This chain joins TRBV12-5 and TRBJ2-1; possible D gene TRBD1, 5 bases. The CDR3 nucleotides are TGTGCTAGTGGTTTGCTTCAGGGTAATTTCTACAATGAGCAGTTCTTC. Protein: CASGLLQGNFYNEQFF.